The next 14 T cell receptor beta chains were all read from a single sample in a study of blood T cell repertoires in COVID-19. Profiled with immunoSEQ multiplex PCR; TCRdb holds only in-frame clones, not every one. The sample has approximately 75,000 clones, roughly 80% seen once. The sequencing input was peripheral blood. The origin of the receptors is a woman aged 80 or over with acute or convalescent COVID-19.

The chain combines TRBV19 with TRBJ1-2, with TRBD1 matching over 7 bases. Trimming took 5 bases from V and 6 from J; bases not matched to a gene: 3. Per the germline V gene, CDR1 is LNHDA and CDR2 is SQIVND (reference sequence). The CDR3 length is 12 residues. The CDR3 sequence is CASSYRGNGYTF. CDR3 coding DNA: TGTGCCAGTAGTTACAGGGGAAATGGCTACACCTTC.

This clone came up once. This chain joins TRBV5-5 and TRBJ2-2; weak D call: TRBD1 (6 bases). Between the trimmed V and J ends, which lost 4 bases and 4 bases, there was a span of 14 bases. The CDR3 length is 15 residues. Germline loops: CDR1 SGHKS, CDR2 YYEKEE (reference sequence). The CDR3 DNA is TGTGCCAGCAGCCTCTCAGGGGACACCACCGGGGAGCTGTTTTTT. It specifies CASSLSGDTTGELFF.

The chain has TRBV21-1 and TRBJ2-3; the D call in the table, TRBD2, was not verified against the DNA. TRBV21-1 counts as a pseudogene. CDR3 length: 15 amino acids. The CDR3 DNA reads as TGTGCCAGCAGCAAAGGTAGCGGGGGCACAGATACGCAGTATTTT. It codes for CASSKGSGGTDTQYF.

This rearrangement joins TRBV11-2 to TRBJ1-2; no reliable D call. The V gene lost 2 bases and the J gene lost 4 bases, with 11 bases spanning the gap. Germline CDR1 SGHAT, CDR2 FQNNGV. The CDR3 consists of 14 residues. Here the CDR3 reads CASSLYSSIYGYTF. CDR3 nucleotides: TGTGCCAGCAGCTTATACAGCAGTATCTATGGCTACACCTTC.

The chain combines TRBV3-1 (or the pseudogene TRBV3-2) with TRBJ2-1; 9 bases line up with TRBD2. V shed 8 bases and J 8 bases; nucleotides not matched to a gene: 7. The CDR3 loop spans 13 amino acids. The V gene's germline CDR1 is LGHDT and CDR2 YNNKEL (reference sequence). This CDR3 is CASSNLAGDEQFF. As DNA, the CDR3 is TGTGCCAGCTCAAACTTAGCGGGGGATGAGCAGTTCTTC.

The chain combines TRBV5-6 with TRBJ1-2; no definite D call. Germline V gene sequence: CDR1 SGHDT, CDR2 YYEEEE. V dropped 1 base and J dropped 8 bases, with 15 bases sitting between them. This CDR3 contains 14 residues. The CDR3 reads CASSLPGESSGYTF. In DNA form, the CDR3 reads TGTGCCAGCAGCTTGCCCGGAGAATCGTCGGGCTACACCTTC.

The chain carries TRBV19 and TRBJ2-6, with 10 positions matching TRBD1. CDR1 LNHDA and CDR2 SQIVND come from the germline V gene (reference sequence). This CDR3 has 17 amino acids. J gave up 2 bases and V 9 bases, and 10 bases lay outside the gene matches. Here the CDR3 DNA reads TGTGCCAGCCTCGCCGGGACAGGGGACCCTGGGGCCAACGTCCTGACTTTC. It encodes CASLAGTGDPGANVLTF.

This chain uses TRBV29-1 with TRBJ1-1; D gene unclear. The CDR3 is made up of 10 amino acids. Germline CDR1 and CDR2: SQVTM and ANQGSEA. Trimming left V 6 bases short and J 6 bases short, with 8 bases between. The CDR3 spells CSVTVSEAFF. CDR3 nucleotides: TGCAGCGTCACGGTTTCTGAAGCTTTCTTT. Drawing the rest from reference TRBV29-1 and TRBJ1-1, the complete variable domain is SAVISQKPSRDICQRGTSLTIQCQVDSQVTMMFWYRQQPGQSLTLIATANQGSEATYESGFVIDKFPISRPNLTFSTLTVSNMSPEDSSIYLCSVTVSEAFFGQGTRLTVV.

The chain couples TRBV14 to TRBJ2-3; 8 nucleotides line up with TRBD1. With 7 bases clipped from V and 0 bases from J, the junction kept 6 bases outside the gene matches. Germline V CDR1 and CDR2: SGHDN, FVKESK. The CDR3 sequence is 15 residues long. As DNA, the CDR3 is TGTGCCAGCAACTACAGGGGGGCGAGCACAGATACGCAGTATTTT. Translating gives CASNYRGASTDTQYF.

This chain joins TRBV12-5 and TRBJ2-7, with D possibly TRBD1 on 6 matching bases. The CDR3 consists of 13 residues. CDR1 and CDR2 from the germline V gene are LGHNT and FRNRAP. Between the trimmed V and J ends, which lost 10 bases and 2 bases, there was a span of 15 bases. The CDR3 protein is CATRMGDTYEQYF. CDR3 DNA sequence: TGTGCTACCCGGATGGGGGACACCTACGAGCAGTACTTC.

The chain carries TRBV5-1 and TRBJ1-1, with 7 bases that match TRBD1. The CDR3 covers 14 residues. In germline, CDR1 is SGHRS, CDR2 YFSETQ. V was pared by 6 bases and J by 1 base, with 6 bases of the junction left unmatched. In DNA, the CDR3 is TGCGCCAGCACCCCACGACAGGGGAACACTGAAGCTTTCTTT. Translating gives CASTPRQGNTEAFF.

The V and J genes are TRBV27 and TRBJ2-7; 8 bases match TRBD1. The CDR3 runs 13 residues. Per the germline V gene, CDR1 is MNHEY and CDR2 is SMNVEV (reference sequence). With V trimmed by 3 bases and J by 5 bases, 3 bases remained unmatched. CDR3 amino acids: CASSFQGAHEQYF. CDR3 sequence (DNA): TGTGCCAGCAGTTTCCAGGGGGCCCACGAGCAGTACTTC.

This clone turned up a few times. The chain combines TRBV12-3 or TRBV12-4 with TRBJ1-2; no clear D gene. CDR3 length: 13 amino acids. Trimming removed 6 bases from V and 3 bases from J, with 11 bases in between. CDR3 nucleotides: TGTGCCAGCAGGTCCGGCGGGGACTATGGCTACACCTTC. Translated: CASRSGGDYGYTF.

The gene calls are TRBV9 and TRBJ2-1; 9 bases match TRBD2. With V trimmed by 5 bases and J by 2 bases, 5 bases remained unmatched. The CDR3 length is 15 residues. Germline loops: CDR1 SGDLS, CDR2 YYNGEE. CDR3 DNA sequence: TGTGCCAGCAGTTCCGGGACTAGCACCTACAATGAGCAGTTCTTC. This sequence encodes CASSSGTSTYNEQFF.